This note documents a single T cell receptor beta chain sequence. TCRdb re-called the RT-PCR reads through MiXCR, storing one row per CDR3 protein. The sample has about 680,000 distinct CDR3 sequences; 11% to 15% are singletons. Trimming pared 6 bases from V and 6 bases from J, leaving 14 bases between. The germline gives CDR1 DFQATT, CDR2 SNEGSKA (reference sequence). The CDR3 is 12 residues long. This chain connects TRBV20-1 to TRBJ1-2; possibly TRBD1 for D (5 bases). This receptor was obtained from a female donor in good health, serving as a healthy control. The sequenced sample was memory CD4+ T cells from blood. The CDR3 nucleotides read TGCAGTGCCCTCACCTCGGGGGATGGCTACACCTTC. It specifies CSALTSGDGYTF.